This TCR beta chain derives from a study of response to subunit inactivated influenza vaccine. Points from the study as a whole: With each seasonal influenza vaccination, the authors suggested, few new T cells are recruited.

As regards this clonotype: As yet, its antigen is unknown.

Using its own MiXCR run on the RT-PCR reads, TCRdb lists one record per CDR3 protein. The table records approximately 520,000 distinct CDR3 sequences, roughly 25% of them present only once. The ends were cut back, 1 base at V and 6 bases at J, with 12 bases in the middle. This CDR3 region has 13 residues. The germline V gene encodes CDR1 DFQATT and CDR2 SNEGSKA (reference sequence). This TCR derives from a man in his forties or fifties who received an inactivated influenza vaccine. The material sequenced was CD4+ T cells sorted from PBMCs, taken around 5 days after vaccination. This chain connects TRBV20-1 to TRBJ1-2; D may be TRBD1 (5 bases). The CDR3 region has the DNA TGCAGTGCTAGAGCAGGGCACCTGGATGGCTACACCTTC. Translating gives CSARAGHLDGYTF.